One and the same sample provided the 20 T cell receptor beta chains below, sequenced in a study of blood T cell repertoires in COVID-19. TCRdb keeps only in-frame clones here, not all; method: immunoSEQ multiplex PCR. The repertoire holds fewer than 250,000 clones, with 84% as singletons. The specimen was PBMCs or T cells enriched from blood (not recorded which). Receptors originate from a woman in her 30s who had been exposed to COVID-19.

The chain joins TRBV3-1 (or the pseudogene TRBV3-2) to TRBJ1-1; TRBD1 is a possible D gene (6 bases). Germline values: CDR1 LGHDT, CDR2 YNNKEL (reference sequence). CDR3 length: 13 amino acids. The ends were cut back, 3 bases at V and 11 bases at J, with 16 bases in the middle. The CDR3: CASSHAVQGPAFF. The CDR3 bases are TGTGCCAGCAGCCACGCGGTACAGGGCCCGGCTTTCTTT.

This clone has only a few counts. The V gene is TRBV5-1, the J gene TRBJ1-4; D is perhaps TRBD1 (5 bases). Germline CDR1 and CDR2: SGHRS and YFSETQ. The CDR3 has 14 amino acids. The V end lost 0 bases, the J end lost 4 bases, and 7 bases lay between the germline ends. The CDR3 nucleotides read TGCGCCAGCAGCTTGGGACAGAGTAATGAAAAACTGTTTTTT. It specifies CASSLGQSNEKLFF.

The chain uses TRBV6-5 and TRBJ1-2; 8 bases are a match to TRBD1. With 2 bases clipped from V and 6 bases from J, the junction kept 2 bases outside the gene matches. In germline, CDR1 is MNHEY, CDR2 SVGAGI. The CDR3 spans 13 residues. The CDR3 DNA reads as TGTGCCAGCAGTTACGACAGGGGTAATGGCTACACCTTC. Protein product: CASSYDRGNGYTF.

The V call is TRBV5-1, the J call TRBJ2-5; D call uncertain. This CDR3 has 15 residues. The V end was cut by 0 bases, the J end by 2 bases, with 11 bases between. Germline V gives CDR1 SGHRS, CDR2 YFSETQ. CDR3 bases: TGCGCCAGCAGCTTGGGTGTAGCCAATCAAGAGACCCAGTACTTC. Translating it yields CASSLGVANQETQYF. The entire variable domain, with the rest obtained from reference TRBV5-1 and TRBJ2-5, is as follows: KAGVTQTPRYLIKTRGQQVTLSCSPISGHRSVSWYQQTPGQGLQFLFEYFSETQRNKGNFPGRFSGRQFSNSRSEMNVSTLELGDSALYLCASSLGVANQETQYFGPGTRLLVL.

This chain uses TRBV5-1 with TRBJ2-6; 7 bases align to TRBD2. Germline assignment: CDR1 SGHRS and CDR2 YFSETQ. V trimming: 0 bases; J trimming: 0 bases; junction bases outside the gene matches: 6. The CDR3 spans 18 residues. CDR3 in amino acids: CASSLAGGYSSGANVLTF. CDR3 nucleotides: TGCGCCAGCAGCTTGGCGGGAGGTTATTCCTCTGGGGCCAACGTCCTGACTTTC.

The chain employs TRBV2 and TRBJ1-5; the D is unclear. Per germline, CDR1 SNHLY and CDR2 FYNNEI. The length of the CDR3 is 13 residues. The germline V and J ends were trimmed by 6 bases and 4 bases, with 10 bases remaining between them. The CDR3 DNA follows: TGTGCCAGCAGAGGAGGGCCGAATCAGCCCCAGCATTTT. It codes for CASRGGPNQPQHF. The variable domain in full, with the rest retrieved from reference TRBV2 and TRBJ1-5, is EPEVTQTPSHQVTQMGQEVILRCVPISNHLYFYWYRQILGQKVEFLVSFYNNEISEKSEIFDDQFSVERPDGSNFTLKIRSTKLEDSAMYFCASRGGPNQPQHFGDGTRLSIL.

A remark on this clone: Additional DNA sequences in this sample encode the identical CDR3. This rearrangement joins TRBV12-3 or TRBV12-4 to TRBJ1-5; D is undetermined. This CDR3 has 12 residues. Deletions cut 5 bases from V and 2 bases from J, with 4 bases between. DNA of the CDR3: TGTGCCAGCAGTCAGGGCAATCAGCCCCAGCATTTT. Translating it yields CASSQGNQPQHF.

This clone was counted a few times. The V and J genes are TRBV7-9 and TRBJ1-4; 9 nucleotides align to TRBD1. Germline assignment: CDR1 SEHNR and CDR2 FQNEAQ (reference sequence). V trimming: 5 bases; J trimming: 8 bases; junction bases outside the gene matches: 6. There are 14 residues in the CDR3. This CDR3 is CASSLTGGREKLFF. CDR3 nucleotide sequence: TGTGCCAGCAGCCTTACAGGGGGCAGGGAAAAACTGTTTTTT.

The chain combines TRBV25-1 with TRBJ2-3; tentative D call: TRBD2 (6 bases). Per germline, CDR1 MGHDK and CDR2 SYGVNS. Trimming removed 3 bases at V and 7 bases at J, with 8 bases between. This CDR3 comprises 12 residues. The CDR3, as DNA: TGTGCCAGCAGTGAGGGGAGGTATACGCAGTATTTT. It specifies CASSEGRYTQYF.

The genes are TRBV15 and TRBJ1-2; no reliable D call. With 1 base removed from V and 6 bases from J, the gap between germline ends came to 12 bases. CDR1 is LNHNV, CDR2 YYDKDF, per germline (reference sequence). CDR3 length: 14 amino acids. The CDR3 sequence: CATSRVPGSNGYTF. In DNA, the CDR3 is TGTGCCACCAGCAGAGTTCCGGGAAGTAATGGCTACACCTTC.

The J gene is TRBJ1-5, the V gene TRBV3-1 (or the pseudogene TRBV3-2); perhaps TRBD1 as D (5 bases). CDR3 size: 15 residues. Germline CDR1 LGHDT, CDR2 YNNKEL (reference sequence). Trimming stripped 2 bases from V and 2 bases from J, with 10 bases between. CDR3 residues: CASSQLPGGNQPQHF. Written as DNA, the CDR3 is TGTGCCAGCAGCCAATTGCCGGGGGGCAATCAGCCCCAGCATTTT.

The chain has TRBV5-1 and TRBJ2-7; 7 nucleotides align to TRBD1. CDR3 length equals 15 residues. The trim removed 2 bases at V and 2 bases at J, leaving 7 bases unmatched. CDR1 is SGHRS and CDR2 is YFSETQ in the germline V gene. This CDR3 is CASSLGTEYPYEQYF. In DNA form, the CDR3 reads TGCGCCAGCAGCTTAGGGACAGAGTACCCCTACGAGCAGTACTTC.

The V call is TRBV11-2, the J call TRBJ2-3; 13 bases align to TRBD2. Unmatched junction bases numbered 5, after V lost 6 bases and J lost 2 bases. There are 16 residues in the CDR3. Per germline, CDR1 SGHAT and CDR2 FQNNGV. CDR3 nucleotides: TGTGCCAGCAGACCCGGGACTAGCGGGGTCACAGATACGCAGTATTTT. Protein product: CASRPGTSGVTDTQYF. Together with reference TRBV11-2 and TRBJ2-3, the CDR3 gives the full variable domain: EAGVAQSPRYKIIEKRQSVAFWCNPISGHATLYWYQQILGQGPKLLIQFQNNGVVDDSQLPKDRFSAERLKGVDSTLKIQPAKLEDSAVYLCASRPGTSGVTDTQYFGPGTRLTVL.

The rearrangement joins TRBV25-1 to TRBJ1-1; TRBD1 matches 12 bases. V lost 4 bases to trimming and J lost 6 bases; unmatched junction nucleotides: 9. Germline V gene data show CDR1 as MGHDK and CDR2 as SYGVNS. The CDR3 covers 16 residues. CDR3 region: CASSGTRDRGRAEAFF. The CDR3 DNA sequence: TGTGCCAGCAGTGGGACCCGGGACAGGGGGCGGGCTGAAGCTTTCTTT.

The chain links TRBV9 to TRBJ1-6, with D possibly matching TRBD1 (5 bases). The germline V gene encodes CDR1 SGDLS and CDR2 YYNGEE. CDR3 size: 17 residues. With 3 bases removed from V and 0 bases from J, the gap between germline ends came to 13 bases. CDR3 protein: CASSDHIDSSYNSPLHF. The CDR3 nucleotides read TGTGCCAGCAGCGACCACATCGACAGCTCCTATAATTCACCCCTCCACTTT.

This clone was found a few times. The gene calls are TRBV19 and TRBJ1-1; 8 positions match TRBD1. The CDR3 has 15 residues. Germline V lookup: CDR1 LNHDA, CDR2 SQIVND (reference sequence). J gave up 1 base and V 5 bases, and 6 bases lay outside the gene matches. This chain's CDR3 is CASSLTGVTNTEAFF. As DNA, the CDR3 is TGTGCCAGTAGTCTGACAGGGGTGACGAACACTGAAGCTTTCTTT.

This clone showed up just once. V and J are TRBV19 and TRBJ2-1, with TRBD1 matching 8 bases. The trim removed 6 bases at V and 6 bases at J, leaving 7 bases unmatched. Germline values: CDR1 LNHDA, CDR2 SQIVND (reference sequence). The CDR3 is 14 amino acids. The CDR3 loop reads CASRRTGNSNEQFF. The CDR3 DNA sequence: TGTGCCAGTAGACGGACAGGGAATAGCAATGAGCAGTTCTTC.

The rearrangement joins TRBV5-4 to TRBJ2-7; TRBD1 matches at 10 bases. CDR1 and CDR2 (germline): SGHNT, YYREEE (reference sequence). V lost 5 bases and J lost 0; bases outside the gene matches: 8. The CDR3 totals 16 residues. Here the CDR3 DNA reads TGTGCCAGCAGTACCGGGACAGGGGCTCTCTCCTACGAGCAGTACTTC. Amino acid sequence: CASSTGTGALSYEQYF.

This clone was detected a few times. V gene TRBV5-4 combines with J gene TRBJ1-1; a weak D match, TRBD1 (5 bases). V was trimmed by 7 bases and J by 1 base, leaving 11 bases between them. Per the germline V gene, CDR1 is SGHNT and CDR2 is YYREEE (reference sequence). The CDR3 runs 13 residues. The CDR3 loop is CASLGEGNTEAFF. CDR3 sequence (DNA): TGTGCCAGCCTGGGGGAGGGGAACACTGAAGCTTTCTTT.

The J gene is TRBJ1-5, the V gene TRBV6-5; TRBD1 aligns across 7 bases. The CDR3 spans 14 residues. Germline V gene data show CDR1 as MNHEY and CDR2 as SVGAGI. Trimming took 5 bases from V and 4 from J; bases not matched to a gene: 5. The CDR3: CASSNDRANQPQHF. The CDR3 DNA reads TGTGCCAGCAGTAACGACAGGGCGAATCAGCCCCAGCATTTT.